This T cell receptor beta chain was sequenced in a study of T cell responses to AZD1222 COVID-19 vaccine. Some clones are missing from TCRdb's copy, which holds only in-frame ones; the method was immunoSEQ multiplex PCR. Counted here are 150,000 or so clones, roughly 90% occurring once; the ten biggest clones make up more than 1.2%. In regard to this clone: Its antigen is unidentified.

The CDR3 spans 15 residues. V lost 3 bases and J lost 6; bases outside the gene matches: 11. Germline-derived CDR1 and CDR2 are KGHSH and LQKENI. Whole-study results and caveats: Repertoire sampling was restricted to post-peak T cell response timepoints. Donors, mostly white British, included more females; clonal diversity was possibly underestimated. At baseline, just five to seven AZD1222 recipients tested seropositive.

The specimen was peripheral blood, collected on day 0 of AZD1222 vaccination. This TCR derives from an adult in good health. This sequence joins TRBV18 and TRBJ2-7; 7 positions agree with TRBD2. CDR3 DNA: TGTGCCAGCTCACCTCTCGGGGGGAGCGGCGGCGAGCAGTACTTC. Translation: CASSPLGGSGGEQYF.